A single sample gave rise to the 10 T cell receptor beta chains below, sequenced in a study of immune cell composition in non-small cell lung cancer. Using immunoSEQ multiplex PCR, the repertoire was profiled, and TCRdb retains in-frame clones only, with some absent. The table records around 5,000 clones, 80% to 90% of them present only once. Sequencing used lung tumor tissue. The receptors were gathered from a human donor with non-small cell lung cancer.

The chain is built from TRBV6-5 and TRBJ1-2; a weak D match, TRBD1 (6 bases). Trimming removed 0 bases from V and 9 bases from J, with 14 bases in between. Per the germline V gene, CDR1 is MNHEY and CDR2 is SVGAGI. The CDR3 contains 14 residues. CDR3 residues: CASSYSGQGRSYTF. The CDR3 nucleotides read TGTGCCAGCAGTTACTCGGGCCAGGGGAGAAGCTACACCTTC.

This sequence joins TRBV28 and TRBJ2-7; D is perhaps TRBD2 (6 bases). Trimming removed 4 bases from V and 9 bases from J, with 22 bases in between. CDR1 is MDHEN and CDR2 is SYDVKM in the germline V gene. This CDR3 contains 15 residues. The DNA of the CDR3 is TGTGCCAGCAGTTCGGTAAACCTCGGGCAACTAGCGCAGTACTTC. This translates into CASSSVNLGQLAQYF.

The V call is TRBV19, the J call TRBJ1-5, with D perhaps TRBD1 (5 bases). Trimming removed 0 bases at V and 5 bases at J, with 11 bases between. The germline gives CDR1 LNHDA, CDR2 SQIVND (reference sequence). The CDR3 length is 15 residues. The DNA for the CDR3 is TGTGCCAGTAGTATAGATCCAGGGTCTTATCAGCCCCAGCATTTT. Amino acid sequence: CASSIDPGSYQPQHF.

As DNA, the CDR3 is TGCGCCAGCAGCTTGGCCCCTCTAGCGGGAGGGCCGGGAGAGACCCAGTACTTC. It translates to CASSLAPLAGGPGETQYF. The rearrangement links TRBV5-1 to TRBJ2-5; 12 bases line up with TRBD2. Germline trimming cut 0 bases from V and 4 bases from J; bases unmatched to any gene: 10. The CDR3 extends over 18 amino acids. Germline assignment: CDR1 SGHRS and CDR2 YFSETQ.

The CDR3 region is CASSLTGDEQFF. The CDR3 DNA reads as TGCGCCAGCAGCTTGACGGGGGATGAGCAGTTCTTC. V and J are TRBV5-1 and TRBJ2-1; tentative D call: TRBD2 (6 bases). Trimming shortened V by 1 base and J by 8 bases, and 7 bases separated the two germline ends. The length of the CDR3 is 12 residues. The germline V gene encodes CDR1 SGHRS and CDR2 YFSETQ.

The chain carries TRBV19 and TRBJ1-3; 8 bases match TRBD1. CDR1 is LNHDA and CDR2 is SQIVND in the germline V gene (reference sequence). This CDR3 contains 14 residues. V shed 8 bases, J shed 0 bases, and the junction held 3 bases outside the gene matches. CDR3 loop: CASATGGSGNTIYF. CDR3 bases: TGTGCCAGTGCTACAGGGGGCTCTGGAAACACCATATATTTT.

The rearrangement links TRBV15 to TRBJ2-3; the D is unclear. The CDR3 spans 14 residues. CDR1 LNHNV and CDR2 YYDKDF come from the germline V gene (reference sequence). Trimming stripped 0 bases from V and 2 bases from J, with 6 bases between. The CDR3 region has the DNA TGTGCCACCAGCAGAGAACAGATCACAGATACGCAGTATTTT. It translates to CATSREQITDTQYF.

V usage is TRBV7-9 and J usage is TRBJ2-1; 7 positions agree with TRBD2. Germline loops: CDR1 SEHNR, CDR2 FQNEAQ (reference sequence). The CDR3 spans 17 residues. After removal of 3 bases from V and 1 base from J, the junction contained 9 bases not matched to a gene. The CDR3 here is CASSLGILARSYNEQFF. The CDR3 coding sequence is TGTGCCAGCAGCTTGGGAATACTAGCGCGGTCCTACAATGAGCAGTTCTTC.

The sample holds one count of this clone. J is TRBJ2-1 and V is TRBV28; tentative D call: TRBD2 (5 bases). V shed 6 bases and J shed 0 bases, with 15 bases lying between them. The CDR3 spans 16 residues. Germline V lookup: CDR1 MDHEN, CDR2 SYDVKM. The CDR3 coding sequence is TGTGCCAGCAGACCCAGCGGAGGAGCCTCCTACAATGAGCAGTTCTTC. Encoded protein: CASRPSGGASYNEQFF.

CDR3 nucleotides: TGTGCCAGCAGCTCGCGGACTAGCGGGAGAGGAGAGACCCAGTACTTC. Its translation is CASSSRTSGRGETQYF. J is TRBJ2-5 and V is TRBV7-6, with TRBD2 matching over 13 bases. V lost 4 bases and J lost 4; bases outside the gene matches: 6. Germline CDR1 SGHVS, CDR2 FNYEAQ. The CDR3 is 16 amino acids. Based on the CDR3 plus reference TRBV7-6 and TRBJ2-5, the full variable domain is GAGVSQSPRYKVTKRGQDVALRCDPISGHVSLYWYRQALGQGPEFLTYFNYEAQQDKSGLPNDRFSAERPEGSISTLTIQRTEQRDSAMYRCASSSRTSGRGETQYFGPGTRLLVL.